This T cell receptor (beta chain) was observed in a study of monozygotic twins with inflammatory bowel disease. Each CDR3 protein gets one entry in TCRdb, which reprocessed the 5' RACE reads and gives no DNA. The sample table includes 300,000 to 400,000 distinct CDR3 sequences. Germline values: CDR1 GTSNPN, CDR2 SVGIG (reference sequence). The CDR3 is 12 residues long. The receptor's source is a human donor with ulcerative colitis or Crohn's disease, or a healthy co-twin of an affected twin (not recorded which). This rearrangement joins TRBV30 to TRBJ1-5; TCRdb gives TRBD1 as the D gene, but with no DNA this cannot be confirmed. Sequencing was carried out using blood. The CDR3 spells CAWSEIREPQHF.